This entry describes one TCR beta chain. Within its sample, this clone is medium-sized (0.01 to 0.1%). Its cognate antigen has yet to be identified. It has no much larger one-base neighbor in the sample; base qualities were not kept. V and J lose 1 base and 2 bases, and a span of 9 bases separates them. Looking up the germline V gene yields CDR1 MDHEN and CDR2 SYDVKM. The CDR3 contains 15 residues, cysteine and phenylalanine counted. Kept here is only the CDR3 DNA, which spans 45 bases and is read in frame from base 1. To sequence the TCRbeta CDR3 region, genomic DNA was isolated from the sorted cells. TCRbeta CDR3 regions were sequenced using the immunoSEQ Assay. The table was pulled from immuneACCESS by TCRdb, which kept in-frame rearrangements only. Such tables lose some clones; where checked, under half of the loss comes from unresolved V genes, and the rest has no known cause. This sample has about 50,000 clones in its table, and about 80% of those were observed once. About 3.8% of the sample is in the top ten clones.

The source of the sample is a study of OX40 agonist ivuxolimab in advanced cancers. About the study as a whole: Ivuxolimab was a fully human IgG2 agonistic monoclonal antibody targeting the costimulatory receptor OX40 (CD134). Intravenous ivuxolimab was administered to patients every 2 weeks at six dose levels: 0.01, 0.1, 0.3, 1.5, 3 and 10 mg/kg. Of the roughly 51 patients in dose escalation, about 19 had hepatocellular carcinoma, about 15 had melanoma, 9 had renal cell carcinoma and 9 had head and neck cancer. A male proportion of around 80% and a mean age of roughly 55 years, ranging from roughly 20 to 80, were recorded for the dose-escalation cohort. Patients were allowed to have had prior anti-PD-1, anti-PD-L1 or anti-CTLA-4 therapy, and 30% to 40% of the dose-escalation patients had been treated with checkpoint inhibitors. Partial responses occurred in three dose-escalation patients, of whom one had hepatocellular carcinoma and two had cutaneous melanoma. The purpose of peripheral TCRbeta sequencing was to test whether ivuxolimab changed TCR sequence diversity and led to clonal T-cell expansion. The paper describes the monotherapy dose-escalation part (N of about 54 patients) of the phase I trial of ivuxolimab.

The study at large found these results: Low levels of normalized T-cell clonal expansion were also seen in some nonresponding patients. After ivuxolimab, CD8+ T cells had more expanded clones than CD4+ T cells on average. The antigen specificity of the clonally expanded peripheral T cells was not determined. In partial responders in the 0.1-3.0 mg/kg groups, normalized peripheral clonal expansion was found to be among the lowest, especially among CD8+ T cells. At doses from 0.1 to 3.0 mg/kg, clonal expansion was seen in both CD4+ and CD8+ blood T cells between baseline and week 6.

Patients with autoimmune disease history or receiving systemic immunosuppression were excluded from the trial. In every dose cohort, peripheral blood was drawn for TCR sequencing at baseline, cycle 4 day 1, and cycle 7 day 1. The samples were drawn from a first-in-human, open-label, multicenter phase I dose-escalation trial of ivuxolimab. The trial enrolled adults with locally advanced or metastatic head and neck squamous cell, hepatocellular, melanoma or renal cell carcinoma. Before TCR sequencing, CD4+ T cells and CD8+ T cells from peripheral blood were sorted into separate populations. The clonotype was recovered from an adult with an advanced solid tumor such as melanoma, head and neck, liver or kidney cancer. Sequencing was performed on CD4+ or CD8+ T cells sorted from blood, taken in a trial of the OX40 agonist ivuxolimab. The rearrangement combines TRBV28 with TRBJ1-5; TRBD1 is possibly the D segment (6 matching bases). The CDR3 protein is CASSLSGGGNQPQHF. The DNA sequence follows: TGTGCCAGCAGTTTATCTGGGGGCGGCAATCAGCCCCAGCATTTT.